Sequencing of this T cell receptor (beta chain) was carried out in a study of breast tumors, draining lymph nodes, adjacent tissues. Whole-study results and caveats: Luminal-like breast cancer showed significantly higher tumor–nontumor repertoire similarity than basal-like.

TCRdb recomputed calls from the multiplex PCR reads with MiXCR, one row per CDR3 protein. Altogether about 230,000 distinct CDR3 sequences are present, 32% being singletons, with the ten largest covering just over 1.4%. Axillary draining lymph nodes of breast cancer patients supplied the node samples. With regard to this clonotype: Its antigen is not known.

The receptor was derived from a female donor with breast cancer. Some clones in this sample may be carry-over from other donors' samples. Sequencing used axillary lymph node tissue.

The CDR3 region is CASSERRSSYNEQFF. DNA for the CDR3: TGTGCCAGCAGTGAACGCCGGAGCTCCTACAATGAGCAGTTCTTC. The chain recombines TRBV2 with TRBJ2-1; unclear D gene. With 2 bases removed from V and 0 bases from J, the gap between germline ends came to 8 bases. CDR1 is SNHLY, CDR2 FYNNEI, per germline. The CDR3 length is 15 residues.